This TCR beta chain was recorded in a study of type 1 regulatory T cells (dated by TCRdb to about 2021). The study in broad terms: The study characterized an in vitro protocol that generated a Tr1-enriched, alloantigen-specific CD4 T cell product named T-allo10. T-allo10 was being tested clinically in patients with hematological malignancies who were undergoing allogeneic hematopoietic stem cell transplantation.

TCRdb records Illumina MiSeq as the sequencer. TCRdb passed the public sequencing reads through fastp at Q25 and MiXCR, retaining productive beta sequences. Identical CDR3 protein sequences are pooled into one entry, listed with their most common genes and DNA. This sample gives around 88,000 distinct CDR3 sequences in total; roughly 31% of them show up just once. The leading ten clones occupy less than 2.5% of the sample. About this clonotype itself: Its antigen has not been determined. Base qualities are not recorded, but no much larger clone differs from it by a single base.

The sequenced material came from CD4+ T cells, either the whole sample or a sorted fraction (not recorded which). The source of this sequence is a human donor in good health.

The CDR3 here reads CSARAAGSHTQYF. At the DNA level, the sequence is TGCAGTGCTAGAGCGGCTGGGTCGCATACGCAGTATTTT. The V and J genes are TRBV20-1 and TRBJ2-3, with the identity of the D gene unclear. From a lookup of the germline V gene (reference sequence), CDR1 and CDR2 are DFQATT and SNEGSKA. The junction carries 12 bases between V and J, which are trimmed by 1 base and 7 bases respectively. From cysteine to phenylalanine, the CDR3 is 13 amino acids long. Only the CDR3 DNA is retained, 39 bases long and in frame from the first base.